The sequence of this TCR beta chain was determined in a study of cytomegalovirus exposure and HLA in healthy donors. Overall study findings and caveats: Accurate predictions that matched the HLA-A and HLA-B alleles of most subjects were reportedly made from TCR beta sequences. The study put 150 or so TCR beta chains on its list as cytomegalovirus-associated.

Germline V gene lookup returns CDR1 MNHNY and CDR2 SVGAGI (reference sequence). J gave up 15 bases and V 2 bases, and 6 bases lay outside the gene matches. CDR3 length: 12 residues. In the PCR, 60 Vbeta and 13 Jbeta primers were used. The assay was immunoSEQ multiplex PCR, and TCRdb's table has in-frame clones only and misses some. Among around 80,000 clones listed, roughly 9.1% were seen once. Of note for this clone: What it binds is not known.

The source is a man in his 60s in good health and CMV-seropositive. V and J are TRBV6-6 and TRBJ2-4; 8 bases are a match to TRBD1. Sequenced material: PBMCs. CDR3 loop: CASSYAGGFLYF. The CDR3 DNA reads TGTGCCAGCAGTTACGCAGGGGGCTTTCTGTACTTC.